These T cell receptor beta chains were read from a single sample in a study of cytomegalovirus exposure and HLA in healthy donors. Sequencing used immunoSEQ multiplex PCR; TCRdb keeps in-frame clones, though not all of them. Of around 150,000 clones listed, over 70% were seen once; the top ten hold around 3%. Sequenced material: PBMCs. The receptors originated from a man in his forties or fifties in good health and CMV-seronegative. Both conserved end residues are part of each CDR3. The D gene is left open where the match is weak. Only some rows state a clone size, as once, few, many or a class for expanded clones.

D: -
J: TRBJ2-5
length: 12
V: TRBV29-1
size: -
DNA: TGCAGCGTTGGACGGACACAAGAGACCCAGTACTTC
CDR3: CSVGRTQETQYF

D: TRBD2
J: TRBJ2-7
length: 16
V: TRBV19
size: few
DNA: TGTGCCAGTAGTTCATTAGCGGGAGCTAGCTCCTACGAGCAGTACTTC
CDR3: CASSSLAGASSYEQYF

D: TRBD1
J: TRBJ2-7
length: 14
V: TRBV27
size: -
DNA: TGTGCCAGCTGGGTGGGGACAGATACCTACGAGCAGTACTTC
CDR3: CASWVGTDTYEQYF

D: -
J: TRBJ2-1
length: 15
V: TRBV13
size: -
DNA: TGTGCCAGCAGGAATTCGAGGCAGGGTTACAATGAGCAGTTCTTC
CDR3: CASRNSRQGYNEQFF

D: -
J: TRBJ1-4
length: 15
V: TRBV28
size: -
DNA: TGTGCCAGCAGTGATCTATCCGGGCCGGGGGAAAAACTGTTTTTT
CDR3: CASSDLSGPGEKLFF

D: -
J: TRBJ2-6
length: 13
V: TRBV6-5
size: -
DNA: TGTGCCGCCCGAACATCTGGGGCCAACGTCCTGACTTTC
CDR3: CAARTSGANVLTF

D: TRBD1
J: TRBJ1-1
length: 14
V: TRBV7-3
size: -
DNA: TGTGCCAGCAGCTTAGGGACAGGGACCTTTGAAGCTTTCTTT
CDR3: CASSLGTGTFEAFF

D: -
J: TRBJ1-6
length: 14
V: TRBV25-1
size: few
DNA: TGTGCCAGCAGTCCCGGGGATTGGAATTCACCCCTCCACTTT
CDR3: CASSPGDWNSPLHF

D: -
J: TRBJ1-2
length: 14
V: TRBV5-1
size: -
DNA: TGCGCCAGCAGCTTGGCCCTGGCGGCCACGGGCTACACCTTC
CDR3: CASSLALAATGYTF

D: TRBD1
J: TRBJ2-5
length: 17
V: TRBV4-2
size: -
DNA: TGTGCCAGCAGCCAAGACCACAGGGGGCCGGGCCAAGAGACCCAGTACTTC
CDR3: CASSQDHRGPGQETQYF

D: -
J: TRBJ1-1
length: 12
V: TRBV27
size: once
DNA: TGTGCCAGCTGGACCGCCGCGGGTACGGCTTTCTTT
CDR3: CASWTAAGTAFF

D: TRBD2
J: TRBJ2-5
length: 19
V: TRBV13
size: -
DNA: TGTGCCAGCAGCTCCCAAGCCGGGGGGAGCGGGATGAGGAGGAAGACCCAGTACTTC
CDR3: CASSSQAGGSGMRRKTQYF

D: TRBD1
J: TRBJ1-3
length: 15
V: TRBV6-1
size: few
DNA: TGTGCCAGCAGGAAGGGACAGTTCTCTGGAAACACCATATATTTT
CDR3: CASRKGQFSGNTIYF

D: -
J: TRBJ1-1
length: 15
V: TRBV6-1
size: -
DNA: TGTGCCAGCAGTGTCCAGGGAGGAGGGAACACTGAAGCTTTCTTT
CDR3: CASSVQGGGNTEAFF

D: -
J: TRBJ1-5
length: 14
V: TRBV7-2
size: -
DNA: TGTGCCAGCAGCCCAGGGGATAGGACTCAGCCCCAGCATTTT
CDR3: CASSPGDRTQPQHF

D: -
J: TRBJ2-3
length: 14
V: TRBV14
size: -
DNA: TGTGCCAGCAGCCAAGGCCCTATCACAGATACGCAGTATTTT
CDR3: CASSQGPITDTQYF

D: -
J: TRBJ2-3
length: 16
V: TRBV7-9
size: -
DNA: TGTGCCAGCAGAAAGAGCCGGGACTCATCCACAGATACGCAGTATTTT
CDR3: CASRKSRDSSTDTQYF

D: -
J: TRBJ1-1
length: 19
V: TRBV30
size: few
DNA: TGTGCCTGGACCAACTATGACACGATCCGCCCAGCGGGGGACACTGAAGCTTTCTTT
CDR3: CAWTNYDTIRPAGDTEAFF

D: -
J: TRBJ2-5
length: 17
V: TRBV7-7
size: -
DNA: TGTGCCAGCAGCGCTCAATTGAGGCAGGGCCACCAAGAGACCCAGTACTTC
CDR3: CASSAQLRQGHQETQYF

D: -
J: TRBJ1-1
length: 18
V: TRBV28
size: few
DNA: TGTGCCAGCAGTTTAATTCGCTCTACGCACAGAGTGAACACTGAAGCTTTCTTT
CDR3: CASSLIRSTHRVNTEAFF

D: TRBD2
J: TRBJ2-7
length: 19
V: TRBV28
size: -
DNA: TGTGCCAGCAGTTTACCGGGACTAGCGGGGACATTTATACGTCGCGAGCAGTACTTC
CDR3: CASSLPGLAGTFIRREQYF

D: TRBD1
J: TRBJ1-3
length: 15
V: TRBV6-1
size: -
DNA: TGTGCCAGCAGCTTACAGGGGGCGATTGGAGACACCATATATTTT
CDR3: CASSLQGAIGDTIYF

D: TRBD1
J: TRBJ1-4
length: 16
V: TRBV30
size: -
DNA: TGTGCCTGGATAGGTAGGGGGCCGGGGTCGCGTGAAAAACTGTTTTTT
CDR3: CAWIGRGPGSREKLFF

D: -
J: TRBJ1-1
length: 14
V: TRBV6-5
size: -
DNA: TGTGCCAGCAGTTACCATCAGGAGAACACTGAAGCTTTCTTT
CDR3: CASSYHQENTEAFF

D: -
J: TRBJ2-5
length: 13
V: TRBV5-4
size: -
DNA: TGTGCCAGCAGCTGGGGGGGGCGAGAGACCCAGTACTTC
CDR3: CASSWGGRETQYF

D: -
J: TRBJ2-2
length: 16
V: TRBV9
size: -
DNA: TGTGCCAGCAGCGACTCCACAGGGATGGACACCGGGGAGCTGTTTTTT
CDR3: CASSDSTGMDTGELFF

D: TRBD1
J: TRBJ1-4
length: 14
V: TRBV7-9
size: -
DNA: TGTGCCAGCAGCGCACAGGGGAGGAATGAAAAACTGTTTTTT
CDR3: CASSAQGRNEKLFF

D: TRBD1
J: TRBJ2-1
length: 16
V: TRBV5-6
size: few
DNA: TGTGCCAGCAGCCTGGTGGGGACAGGGTCCTACAATGAGCAGTTCTTC
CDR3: CASSLVGTGSYNEQFF

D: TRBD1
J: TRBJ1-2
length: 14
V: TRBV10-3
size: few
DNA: TGTGCCAGCTCACGGTCGGGACAGACCTATGGCTACACCTTC
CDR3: CASSRSGQTYGYTF

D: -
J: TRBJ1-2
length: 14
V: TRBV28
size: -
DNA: TGTGCCAGCTCAATTCCCGGAGCTAACTATGGCTACACCTTC
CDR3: CASSIPGANYGYTF

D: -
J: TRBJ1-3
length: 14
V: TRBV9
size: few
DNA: TGTGCCAGCAGCGAAAACAGGGCTGGAAACACCATATATTTT
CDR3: CASSENRAGNTIYF

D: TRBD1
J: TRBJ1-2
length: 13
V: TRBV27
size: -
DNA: TGTGCCAGCAGCAGGGACAGGGCCGGGGGGTGGGCCTTC
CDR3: CASSRDRAGGWAF

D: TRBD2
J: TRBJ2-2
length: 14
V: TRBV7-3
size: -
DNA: TGTGCCAGCAGCCAGCTAGCGGGAGCCGGGGAGCTGTTTTTT
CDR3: CASSQLAGAGELFF

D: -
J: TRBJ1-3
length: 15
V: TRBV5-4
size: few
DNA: TGTGCCAGCAGCCCGGGTGGGGGGAATGGAAACACCATATATTTT
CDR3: CASSPGGGNGNTIYF

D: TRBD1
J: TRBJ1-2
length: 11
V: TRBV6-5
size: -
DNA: TGTGCCAGCTGGGACAGCTATGGCTACACCTTC
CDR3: CASWDSYGYTF

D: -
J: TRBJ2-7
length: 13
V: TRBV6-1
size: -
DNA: TGTGCCAGCAATTTGGCTGACTCCTACGAGCAGTACTTC
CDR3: CASNLADSYEQYF

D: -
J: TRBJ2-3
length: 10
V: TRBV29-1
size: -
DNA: TGCAGCGTTGTCGGGAATACGCAGTATTTT
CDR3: CSVVGNTQYF

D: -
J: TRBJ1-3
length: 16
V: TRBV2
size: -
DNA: TGTGCCAGCAGCCGGTCTGGAGGGGACTCTGGAAACACCATATATTTT
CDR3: CASSRSGGDSGNTIYF

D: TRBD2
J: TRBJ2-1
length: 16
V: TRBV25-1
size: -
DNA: TGTGCCAGCAGTGAAGGCGGAGCGGGAACCTACAATGAGCAGCTCTTC
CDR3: CASSEGGAGTYNEQLF

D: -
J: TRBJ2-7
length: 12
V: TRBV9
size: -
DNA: TGTGCCAGCAGCGTTCTAGGCCACGAGCAGTACTTC
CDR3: CASSVLGHEQYF

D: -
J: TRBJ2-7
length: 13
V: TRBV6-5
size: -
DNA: TGTGCCAGCAGCCCGGTCGCCTACTACGAGCAGTACTTC
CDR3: CASSPVAYYEQYF

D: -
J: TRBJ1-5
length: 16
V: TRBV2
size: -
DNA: TGTGCCAGCAGTCATTCTGGTTTAACGGGCAATCAGCCCCAGCATTTT
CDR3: CASSHSGLTGNQPQHF

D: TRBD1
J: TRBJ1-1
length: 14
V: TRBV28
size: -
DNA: TGTGCCAGCAGTTTACGAGGACAGGGCGTTGAAGCTTTCTTT
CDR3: CASSLRGQGVEAFF

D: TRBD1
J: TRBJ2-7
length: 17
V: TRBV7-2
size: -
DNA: TGTGCCAGCAGCTTAGTATGGACAGGGTCTAGCTCCTACGAGCAGTACTTC
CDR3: CASSLVWTGSSSYEQYF

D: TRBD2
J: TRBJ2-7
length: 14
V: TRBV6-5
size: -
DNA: TGTGCCAGCAGTTACTCCGGACTAGCCCCCGAGCAGTACTTC
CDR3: CASSYSGLAPEQYF

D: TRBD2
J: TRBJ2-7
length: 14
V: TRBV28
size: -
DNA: TGTGCCAGCAGTCCGGCGGGGGGCGTGGACGAGCAGTACTTC
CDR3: CASSPAGGVDEQYF

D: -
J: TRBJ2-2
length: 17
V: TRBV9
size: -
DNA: TGTGCCAGCAGCGTCCTCCCTCCCCCGGAGGACACCGGGGAGCTGTTTTTT
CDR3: CASSVLPPPEDTGELFF

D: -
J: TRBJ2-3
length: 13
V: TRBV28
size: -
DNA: TGTGCCAGCAGGCCTACGAGCACAGATACGCAGTATTTT
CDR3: CASRPTSTDTQYF

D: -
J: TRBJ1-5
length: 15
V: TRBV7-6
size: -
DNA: TGTGCCAGCAGCCCACAGGGTGTCGGGAATCAGCCCCAGCATTTT
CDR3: CASSPQGVGNQPQHF